A single T cell receptor (beta chain) is shown here with its context. As yet, its antigen is unknown. V lost 6 bases to trimming and J lost 6 bases, with 14 bases between them. The CDR3 runs 13 residues. Germline CDR1 and CDR2: MNHNS and SASEGT. This entry belongs to a study of identifying expanded T cells in peripheral blood. No infections or other immune events were documented during collection. Regarding the study as a whole: Variance in clone template counts between roughly two-week samples significantly increased with total template count across all healthy donors. Differentially abundant clones: approximately 1.3 between replicates, 16.4 at approximately 13 days, roughly 18 at four.

Using immunoSEQ multiplex PCR, the repertoire was profiled, and TCRdb retains in-frame clones only, with some absent. The table lists fewer than 85,000 clones, almost 85% of them singletons. The specimen sequenced was blood. This clonotype was sampled from a person between 18 and 75 years old in good health. The chain uses TRBV6-1 and TRBJ1-2; D uncertain. In nucleotides, the CDR3 is TGTGCCAGCAGCGAACTGGGCGTGGATGGCTACACCTTC. Encoded protein: CASSELGVDGYTF.